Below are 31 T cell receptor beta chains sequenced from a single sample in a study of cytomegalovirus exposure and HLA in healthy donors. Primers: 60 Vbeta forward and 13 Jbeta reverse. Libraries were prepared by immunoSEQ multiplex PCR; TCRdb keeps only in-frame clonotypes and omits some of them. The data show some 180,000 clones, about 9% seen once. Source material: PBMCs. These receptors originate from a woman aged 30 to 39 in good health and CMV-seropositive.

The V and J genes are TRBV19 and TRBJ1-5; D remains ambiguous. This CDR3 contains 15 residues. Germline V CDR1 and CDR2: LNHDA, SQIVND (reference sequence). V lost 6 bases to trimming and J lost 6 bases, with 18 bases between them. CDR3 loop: CASSPLYHAGQPQHF. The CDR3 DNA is TGTGCCAGTAGCCCCCTTTATCATGCGGGTCAGCCCCAGCATTTT.

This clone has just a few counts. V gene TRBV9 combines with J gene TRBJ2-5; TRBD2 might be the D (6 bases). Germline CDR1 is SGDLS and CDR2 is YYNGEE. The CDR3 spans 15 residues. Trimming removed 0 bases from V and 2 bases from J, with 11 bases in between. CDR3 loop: CASSVGASDQETQYF. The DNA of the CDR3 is TGTGCCAGCAGCGTAGGAGCTAGCGATCAAGAGACCCAGTACTTC.

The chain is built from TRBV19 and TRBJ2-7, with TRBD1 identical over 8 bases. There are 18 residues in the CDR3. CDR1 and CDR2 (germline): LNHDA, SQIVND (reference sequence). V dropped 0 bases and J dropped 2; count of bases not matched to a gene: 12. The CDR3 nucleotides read TGTGCCAGTAGTATAGACCTATCGGGCCAGGGGGCAGCCTACGAGCAGTACTTC. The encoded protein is CASSIDLSGQGAAYEQYF.

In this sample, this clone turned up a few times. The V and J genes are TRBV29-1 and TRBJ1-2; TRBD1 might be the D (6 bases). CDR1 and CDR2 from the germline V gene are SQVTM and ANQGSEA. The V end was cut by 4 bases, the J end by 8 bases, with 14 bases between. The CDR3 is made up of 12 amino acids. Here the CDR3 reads CSVGWGQRGYTF. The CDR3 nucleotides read TGCAGCGTTGGGTGGGGGCAGAGGGGCTACACCTTC.

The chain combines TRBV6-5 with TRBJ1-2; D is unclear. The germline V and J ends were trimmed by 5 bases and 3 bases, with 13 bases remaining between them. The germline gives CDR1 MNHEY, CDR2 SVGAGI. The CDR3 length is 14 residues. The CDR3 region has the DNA TGTGCCAGCAGTCCCGGACTGACCTACTATGGCTACACCTTC. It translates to CASSPGLTYYGYTF.

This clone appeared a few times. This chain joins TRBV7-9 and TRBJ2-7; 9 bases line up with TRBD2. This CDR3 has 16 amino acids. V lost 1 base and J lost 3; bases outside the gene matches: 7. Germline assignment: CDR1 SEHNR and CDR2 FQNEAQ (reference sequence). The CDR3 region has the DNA TGTGCCAGCAGCTTAGGAGGCGGGAGGGGTCACTACGAGCAGTACTTC. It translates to CASSLGGGRGHYEQYF.

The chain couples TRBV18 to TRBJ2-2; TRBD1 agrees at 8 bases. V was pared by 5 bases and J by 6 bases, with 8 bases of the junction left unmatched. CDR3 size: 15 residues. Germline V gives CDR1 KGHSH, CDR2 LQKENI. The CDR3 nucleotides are TGTGCCAGCTCATCCCGGACAGGGAGAGCCGGGGAGCTGTTTTTT. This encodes CASSSRTGRAGELFF.

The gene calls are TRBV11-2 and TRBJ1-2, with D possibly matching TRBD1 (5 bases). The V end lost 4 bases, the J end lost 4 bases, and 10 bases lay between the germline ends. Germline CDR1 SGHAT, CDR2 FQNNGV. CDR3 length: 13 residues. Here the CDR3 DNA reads TGTGCCAGCAGCTGGAGGGGACCCTATGGCTACACCTTC. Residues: CASSWRGPYGYTF.

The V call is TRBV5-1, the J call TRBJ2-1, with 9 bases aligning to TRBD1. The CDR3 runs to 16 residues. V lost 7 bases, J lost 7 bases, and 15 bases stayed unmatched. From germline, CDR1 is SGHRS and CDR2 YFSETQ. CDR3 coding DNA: TGCGCCAGCGCTGTTCCCGACGGGACAGGGAATAATGAGCAGTTCTTC. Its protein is CASAVPDGTGNNEQFF.

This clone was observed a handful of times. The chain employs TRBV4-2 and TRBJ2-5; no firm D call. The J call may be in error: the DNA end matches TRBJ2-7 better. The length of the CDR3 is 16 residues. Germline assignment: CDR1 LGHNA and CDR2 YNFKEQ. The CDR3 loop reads CASSQEVVGLYHEQYF. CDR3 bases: TGTGCCAGCAGCCAAGAAGTTGTGGGCTTATACCACGAGCAGTACTTC.

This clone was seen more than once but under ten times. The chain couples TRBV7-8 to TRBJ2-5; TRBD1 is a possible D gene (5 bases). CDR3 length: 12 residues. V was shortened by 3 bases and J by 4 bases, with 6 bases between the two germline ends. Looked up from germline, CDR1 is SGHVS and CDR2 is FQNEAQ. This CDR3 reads CASSFRGETQYF. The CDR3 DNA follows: TGTGCCAGCAGCTTTAGGGGAGAGACCCAGTACTTC. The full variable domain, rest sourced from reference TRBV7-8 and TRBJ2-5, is GAGVSQSPRYKVAKRGQDVALRCDPISGHVSLFWYQQALGQGPEFLTYFQNEAQLDKSGLPSDRFFAERPEGSVSTLKIQRTQQEDSAVYLCASSFRGETQYFGPGTRLLVL.

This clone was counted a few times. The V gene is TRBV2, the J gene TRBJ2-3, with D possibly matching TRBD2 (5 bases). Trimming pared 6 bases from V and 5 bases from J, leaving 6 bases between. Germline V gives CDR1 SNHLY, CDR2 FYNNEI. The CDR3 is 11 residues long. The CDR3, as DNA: TGTGCCAGCAGGGAGGTAGATACGCAGTATTTT. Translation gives CASREVDTQYF.

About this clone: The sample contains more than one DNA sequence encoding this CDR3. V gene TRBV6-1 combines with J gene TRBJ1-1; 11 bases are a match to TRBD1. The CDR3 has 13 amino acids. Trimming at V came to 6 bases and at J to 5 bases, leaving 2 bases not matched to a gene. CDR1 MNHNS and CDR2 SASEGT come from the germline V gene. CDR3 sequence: CASRDRGRTEAFF. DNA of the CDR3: TGTGCCAGCAGGGACAGGGGGCGGACTGAAGCTTTCTTT.

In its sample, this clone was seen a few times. The chain's CDR3 is CASSRLSGGNYGYTF. In DNA, the CDR3 is TGTGCCAGCAGTCGCCTGTCGGGGGGGAACTATGGCTACACCTTC. V gene TRBV7-2 combines with J gene TRBJ1-2; a weak D match, TRBD1 (5 bases). The germline V gene encodes CDR1 SGHTA and CDR2 FQGNSA. CDR3 length equals 15 residues. The V gene lost 6 bases and the J gene lost 2 bases, with 16 bases spanning the gap.

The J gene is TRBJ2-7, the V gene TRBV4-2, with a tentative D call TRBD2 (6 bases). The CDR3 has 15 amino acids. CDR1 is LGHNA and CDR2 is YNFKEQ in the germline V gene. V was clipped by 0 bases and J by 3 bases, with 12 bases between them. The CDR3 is CASSQEEKGGYEQYF. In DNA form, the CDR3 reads TGTGCCAGCAGCCAAGAGGAGAAGGGAGGCTACGAGCAGTACTTC.

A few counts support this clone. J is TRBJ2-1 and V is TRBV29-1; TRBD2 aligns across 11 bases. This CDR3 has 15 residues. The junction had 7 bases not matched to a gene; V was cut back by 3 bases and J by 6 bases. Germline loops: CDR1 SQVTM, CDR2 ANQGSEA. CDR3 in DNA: TGCAGCGTTGATTCCCTAGCGGGAGGTGGCAATGAGCAGTTCTTC. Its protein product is CSVDSLAGGGNEQFF.

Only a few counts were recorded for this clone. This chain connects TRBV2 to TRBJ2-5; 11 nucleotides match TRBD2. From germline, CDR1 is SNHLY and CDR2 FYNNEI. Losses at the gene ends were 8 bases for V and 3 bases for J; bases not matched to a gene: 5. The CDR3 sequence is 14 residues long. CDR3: CASRSTSGKETQYF. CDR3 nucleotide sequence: TGTGCCAGCCGATCGACTAGCGGGAAAGAGACCCAGTACTTC.

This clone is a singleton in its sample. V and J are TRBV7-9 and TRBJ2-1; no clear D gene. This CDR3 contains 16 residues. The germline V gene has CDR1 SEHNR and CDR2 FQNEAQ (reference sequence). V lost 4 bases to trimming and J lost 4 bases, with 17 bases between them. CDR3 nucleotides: TGTGCCAGCAGCTCCGATACGGCTAGGAATTACAATGAGCAGTTCTTC. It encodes CASSSDTARNYNEQFF.

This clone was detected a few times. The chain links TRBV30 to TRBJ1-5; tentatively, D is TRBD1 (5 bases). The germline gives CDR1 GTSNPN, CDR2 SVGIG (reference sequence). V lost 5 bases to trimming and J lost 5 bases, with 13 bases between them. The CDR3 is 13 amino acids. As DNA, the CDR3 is TGTGCCTGGTCTGGCAGGGATGATCAGCCCCAGCATTTT. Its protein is CAWSGRDDQPQHF.

The CDR3 sequence: CASSEGLATFSYEQYF. DNA for the CDR3: TGCGCCAGCAGTGAAGGACTAGCGACTTTCTCCTACGAGCAGTACTTC. The rearrangement links TRBV10-2 to TRBJ2-7, with 9 bases aligning to TRBD2. The CDR3 has 16 residues. Germline V gene sequence: CDR1 WSHSY, CDR2 SAAADI. V lost 3 bases and J lost 0; bases outside the gene matches: 6.

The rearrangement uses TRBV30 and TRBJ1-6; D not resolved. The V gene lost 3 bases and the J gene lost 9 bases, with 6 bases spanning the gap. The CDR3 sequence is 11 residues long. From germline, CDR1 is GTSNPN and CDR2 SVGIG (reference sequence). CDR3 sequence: CAWRAGSPLHF. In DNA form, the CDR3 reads TGTGCCTGGAGGGCGGGTTCACCCCTCCACTTT.

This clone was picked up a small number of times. CDR3 bases: TGTGCCAGCAGCGAGCTCCTGTATGGCTACACCTTC. It specifies CASSELLYGYTF. The V and J genes are TRBV11-1 and TRBJ1-2; D gene ambiguous. The germline gives CDR1 SGHAT, CDR2 FQDESV (reference sequence). The V and J ends lost 5 bases and 5 bases respectively, with 9 bases between them. The CDR3 covers 12 residues.

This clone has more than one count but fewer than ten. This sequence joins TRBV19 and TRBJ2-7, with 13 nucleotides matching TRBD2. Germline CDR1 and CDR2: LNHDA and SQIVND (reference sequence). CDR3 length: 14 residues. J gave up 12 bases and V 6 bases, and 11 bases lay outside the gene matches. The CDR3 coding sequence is TGTGCCAGTAGCCAAGGACTAGCGGGAGTCGGAAGGTACTTC. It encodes CASSQGLAGVGRYF.

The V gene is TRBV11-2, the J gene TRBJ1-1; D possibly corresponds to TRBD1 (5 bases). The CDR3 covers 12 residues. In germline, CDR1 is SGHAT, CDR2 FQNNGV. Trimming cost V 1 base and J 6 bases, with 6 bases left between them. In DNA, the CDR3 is TGTGCCAGCAGCTTAGTACAGGCTGAAGCTTTCTTT. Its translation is CASSLVQAEAFF. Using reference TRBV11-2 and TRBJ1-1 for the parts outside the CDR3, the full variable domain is EAGVAQSPRYKIIEKRQSVAFWCNPISGHATLYWYQQILGQGPKLLIQFQNNGVVDDSQLPKDRFSAERLKGVDSTLKIQPAKLEDSAVYLCASSLVQAEAFFGQGTRLTVV.

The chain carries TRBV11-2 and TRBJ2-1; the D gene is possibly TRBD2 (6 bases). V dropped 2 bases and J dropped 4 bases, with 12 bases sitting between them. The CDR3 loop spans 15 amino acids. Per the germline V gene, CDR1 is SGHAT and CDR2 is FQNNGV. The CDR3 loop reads CASSLTEGLYNEQFF. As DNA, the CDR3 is TGTGCCAGCAGCTTAACGGAGGGTTTATACAATGAGCAGTTCTTC.

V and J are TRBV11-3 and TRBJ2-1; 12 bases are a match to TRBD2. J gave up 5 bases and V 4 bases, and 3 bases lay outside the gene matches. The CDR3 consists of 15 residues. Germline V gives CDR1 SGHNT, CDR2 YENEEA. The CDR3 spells CASSSRLAGDNEQFF. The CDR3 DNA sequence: TGTGCCAGCAGCTCCCGACTAGCGGGAGACAATGAGCAGTTCTTC.

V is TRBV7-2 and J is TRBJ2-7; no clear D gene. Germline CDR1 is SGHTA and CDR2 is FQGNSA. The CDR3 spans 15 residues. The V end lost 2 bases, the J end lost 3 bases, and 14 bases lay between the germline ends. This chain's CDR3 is CASSLIEDPLYEQYF. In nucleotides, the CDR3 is TGTGCCAGCAGCTTAATAGAGGATCCACTCTACGAGCAGTACTTC. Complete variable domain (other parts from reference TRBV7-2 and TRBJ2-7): GAGVSQSPSNKVTEKGKDVELRCDPISGHTALYWYRQSLGQGLEFLIYFQGNSAPDKSGLPSDRFSAERTGGSVSTLTIQRTQQEDSAVYLCASSLIEDPLYEQYFGPGTRLTVT.

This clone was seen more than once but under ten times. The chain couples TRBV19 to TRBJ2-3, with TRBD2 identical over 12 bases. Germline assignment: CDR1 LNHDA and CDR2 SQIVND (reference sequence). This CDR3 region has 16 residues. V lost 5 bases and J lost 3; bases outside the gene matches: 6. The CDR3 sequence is CASSPRLAGDTDTQYF. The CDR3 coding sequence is TGTGCCAGTAGTCCCCGACTAGCGGGGGATACAGATACGCAGTATTTT.

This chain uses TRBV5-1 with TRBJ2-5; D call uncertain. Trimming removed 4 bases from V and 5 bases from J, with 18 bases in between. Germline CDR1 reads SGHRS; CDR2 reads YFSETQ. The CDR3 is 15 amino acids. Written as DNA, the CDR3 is TGCGCCAGCAGCCCCCTGGGCATCAGATCGGAGACCCAGTACTTC. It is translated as CASSPLGIRSETQYF.

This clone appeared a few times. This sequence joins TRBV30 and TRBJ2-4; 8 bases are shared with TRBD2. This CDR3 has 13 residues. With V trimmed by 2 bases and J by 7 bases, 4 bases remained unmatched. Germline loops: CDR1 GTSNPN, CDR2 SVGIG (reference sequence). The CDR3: CAWSSSGPNIQYF. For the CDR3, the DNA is TGTGCCTGGAGTTCTAGCGGGCCGAACATTCAGTACTTC. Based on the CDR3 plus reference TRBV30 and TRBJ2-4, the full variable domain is SQTIHQWPATLVQPVGSPLSLECTVEGTSNPNLYWYRQAAGRGLQLLFYSVGIGQISSEVPQNLSASRPQDRQFILSSKKLLLSDSGFYLCAWSSSGPNIQYFGAGTRLSVL.

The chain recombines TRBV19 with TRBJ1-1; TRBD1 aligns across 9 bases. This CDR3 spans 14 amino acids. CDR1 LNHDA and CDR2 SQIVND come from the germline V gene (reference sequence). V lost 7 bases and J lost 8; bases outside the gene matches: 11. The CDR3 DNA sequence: TGTGCCAGTACTCCCGGGACAGGGACTTACGAAGCTTTCTTT. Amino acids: CASTPGTGTYEAFF.